What follows are 17 T cell receptor beta chains derived from one specimen sequenced in a study of Graves' ophthalmopathy and Graves' hyperthyroidism. Amplified TCR beta CDR3 regions were obtained using RNA transcripts as template. In the first round, RT-PCR was carried out with HTBI primers, and a multiplex PCR formed the second round. TCRdb passed the multiplex PCR reads through MiXCR, listing each CDR3 protein once. The table includes a few hundred thousand distinct CDR3 sequences, about 35% detected once. The material sequenced was peripheral blood or thyroid tissue (not recorded which). The origin of the receptors is an adult man with Graves' hyperthyroidism.

This clonotype has at least ten counts. CDR3 coding DNA: TGTGCCAGCAGCCTACAAGATCAGCCCCAGCATTTT. Translation: CASSLQDQPQHF. The chain combines TRBV7-9 with TRBJ1-5; D is unclear. The CDR3 spans 12 residues. Trimming stripped 5 bases from V and 5 bases from J, with 7 bases between. The germline CDR1 and CDR2 sequences are SEHNR and FQNEAQ (reference sequence).

Comment on this clonotype: It is likely a read error, because the conserved phenylalanine at the end of the CDR3 is missing. The limits of the CDR3 on the DNA are not certain, so only TCRdb's listed CDR3 is given. This CDR3 is CATSDSQL. The J gene is TRBJ2-5, the V gene TRBV24-1. Germline V CDR1 and CDR2: KGHDR, SFDVKD. The CDR3 numbers 8 amino acids, ends counted.

This clonotype showed up many times. This sequence joins TRBV19 and TRBJ1-2, with D unclear. Trimming stripped 1 base from V and 2 bases from J, with 11 bases between. The CDR3 is 15 amino acids. The germline gives CDR1 LNHDA, CDR2 SQIVND (reference sequence). In DNA form, the CDR3 reads TGTGCCAGTAGTATAGTAGGAGTTCCGAACTATGGCTACACCTTC. This encodes CASSIVGVPNYGYTF.

V is TRBV7-6 and J is TRBJ1-5, with D possibly TRBD1 on 5 matching bases. The ends were cut back, 5 bases at V and 5 bases at J, with 19 bases in the middle. Germline CDR1 SGHVS, CDR2 FNYEAQ. The CDR3 runs to 16 residues. CDR3 region: CASSVTTGDRHQPQHF. CDR3 coding DNA: TGTGCCAGCAGCGTCACTACCGGGGACCGCCATCAGCCCCAGCATTTT.

V is TRBV10-3 and J is TRBJ1-5, with a tentative D call TRBD1 (6 bases). V lost 6 bases and J lost 0, with 12 bases in between. The CDR3 loop spans 15 amino acids. Germline V gene lookup returns CDR1 ENHRY and CDR2 SYGVKD. Written as DNA, the CDR3 is TGTGCCATCAGATTGGACAGAGGTAGCAATCAGCCCCAGCATTTT. Encoded protein: CAIRLDRGSNQPQHF.

In this sample, this clonotype turned up many times. The rearrangement links TRBV4-2 to TRBJ1-5, with TRBD1 matching 8 bases. CDR1 and CDR2 from the germline V gene are LGHNA and YNFKEQ. J gave up 2 bases and V 0 bases, and 12 bases lay outside the gene matches. CDR3 length: 19 amino acids. CDR3 loop: CASSQDFNRGKVGNQPQHF. The CDR3 region has the DNA TGTGCCAGCAGCCAAGATTTCAACAGGGGGAAGGTGGGCAATCAGCCCCAGCATTTT.

Details on this clonotype: This could be a read error, since a much larger clone is one nucleotide away. This chain uses TRBV7-2 with TRBJ2-7, with D possibly being TRBD1 (5 bases). The V gene's germline CDR1 is SGHTA and CDR2 FQGNSA. The CDR3 length is 15 residues. The chain's CDR3 is CASSLRQGKSCEQYF. In DNA, the CDR3 is TGTGCCAGCAGCTTAAGGCAGGGAAAATCCTGCGAGCAGTACTTC.

The V gene is TRBV7-2, the J gene TRBJ2-5; no clear D gene. Germline-derived CDR1 and CDR2 are SGHTA and FQGNSA. The CDR3 spans 10 residues. V lost 1 base and J lost 9, with 3 bases in between. The CDR3 DNA reads as TGTGCCAGCAGCTTAGTGGCCCAGTACTTC. Its translation is CASSLVAQYF. The full variable domain, with the rest looked up from reference TRBV7-2 and TRBJ2-5, is GAGVSQSPSNKVTEKGKDVELRCDPISGHTALYWYRQSLGQGLEFLIYFQGNSAPDKSGLPSDRFSAERTGGSVSTLTIQRTQQEDSAVYLCASSLVAQYFGPGTRLLVL.

For this clonotype: Sequence at one end of the junction differs from germline and may be a read error. The V and J genes are TRBV7-9 and TRBJ1-2; D gene unclear. Germline V gene lookup returns CDR1 SEHNR and CDR2 FQNEAQ (reference sequence). The CDR3 loop spans 15 amino acids. CDR3 in amino acids: CASSSGPGPSYGYIF. In nucleotides, the CDR3 is TGTGCCAGCAGCTCCGGGCCAGGCCCCTCCTATGGCTACATCTTC.

This clonotype was counted ten times or more. The rearrangement uses TRBV12-3 or TRBV12-4 and TRBJ1-1, with a weak D call TRBD1 (5 bases). Deletions cut 8 bases from V and 1 base from J, with 11 bases between. The CDR3 sequence is 13 residues long. This chain's CDR3 is CASRQPPNTEAFF. CDR3 nucleotides: TGTGCCAGCCGACAGCCTCCGAACACTGAAGCTTTCTTT.

The V and J genes are TRBV29-1 and TRBJ2-3; 7 positions agree with TRBD1. Trimming removed 3 bases from V and 2 bases from J; junction bases left unmatched: 8. Germline CDR1 and CDR2: SQVTM and ANQGSEA. CDR3 length equals 15 residues. This CDR3 is CSVDSRDRLTDTQYF. In DNA form, the CDR3 reads TGCAGCGTTGACTCCCGGGACAGACTCACAGATACGCAGTATTTT.

On this clonotype: Mismatch with germline at one junction end may stem from a read error. V gene TRBV20-1 combines with J gene TRBJ2-3; no reliable D call. Per the germline V gene, CDR1 is DFQATT and CDR2 is SNEGSKA (reference sequence). This CDR3 has 11 residues. The chain's CDR3 is CGAKWTDTQYF. DNA for the CDR3: TGCGGTGCTAAATGGACAGATACGCAGTATTTT.

This chain uses TRBV11-2 with TRBJ2-7; TRBD2 matches at 12 bases. The CDR3 contains 16 residues. V lost 4 bases to trimming and J lost 7 bases; unmatched junction nucleotides: 11. CDR1 and CDR2 from the germline V gene are SGHAT and FQNNGV. This chain's CDR3 is CASSSLAGGPASEQYF. DNA for the CDR3: TGTGCCAGCAGCTCTCTAGCGGGAGGGCCGGCGTCTGAGCAGTACTTC.

The J gene is TRBJ1-1, the V gene TRBV2; D remains unclear. The CDR3 runs to 15 residues. Trimming pared 5 bases from V and 3 bases from J, leaving 16 bases between. Germline V gene lookup returns CDR1 SNHLY and CDR2 FYNNEI. The CDR3, as DNA: TGTGCCAGCAGTCTTCAAGGGCTAGTATACACTGAAGCTTTCTTT. It encodes CASSLQGLVYTEAFF. Drawing the rest from reference TRBV2 and TRBJ1-1, the complete variable domain is EPEVTQTPSHQVTQMGQEVILRCVPISNHLYFYWYRQILGQKVEFLVSFYNNEISEKSEIFDDQFSVERPDGSNFTLKIRSTKLEDSAMYFCASSLQGLVYTEAFFGQGTRLTVV.

J is TRBJ2-5 and V is TRBV4-2; 10 bases agree with TRBD2. Trimming took 4 bases from V and 1 from J; bases not matched to a gene: 6. CDR1 and CDR2 from the germline V gene are LGHNA and YNFKEQ. The CDR3 consists of 16 residues. The chain's CDR3 is CASSPGLAALQETQYF. In DNA, the CDR3 is TGTGCCAGCAGCCCTGGACTAGCGGCCCTCCAAGAGACCCAGTACTTC.

This clonotype was detected ten times or more. The V and J genes are TRBV12-3 or TRBV12-4 and TRBJ1-2, with 8 bases aligning to TRBD1. The CDR3 has 14 residues. Trimming cost V 5 bases and J 8 bases; bases outside gene matches: 10. CDR3 coding DNA: TGTGCCAGCAGTCCGACTACAGGGGGAAACGGCTACACCTTC. Translation gives CASSPTTGGNGYTF.

Written as DNA, the CDR3 is TGCAGTGCTTTTAGCGGGAGCACAGATACGCAGTATTTT. Translation gives CSAFSGSTDTQYF. V and J are TRBV20-1 and TRBJ2-3; TRBD2 aligns across 7 bases. The V and J ends lost 5 bases and 0 bases, in that order; junction bases with no gene match: 2. The CDR3 loop spans 13 amino acids. In germline, CDR1 is DFQATT, CDR2 SNEGSKA (reference sequence).